This T cell receptor beta chain derives from a study of regulatory T cells in long-lasting Graves disease. The study's findings and limits: Because few samples were included, accuracy may have been lower.

This CDR3 has 15 residues. Trimming cost V 4 bases and J 0 bases, with 12 bases left between them. From germline, CDR1 is MDHEN and CDR2 SYDVKM. This clonotype is a singleton in its sample. The antigen is undetermined. With iRepertoire HTBI primers and Arm-PCR of CDR3 regions, TCR beta libraries were built. TCRdb re-called the multiplex PCR reads with MiXCR, one entry per CDR3 protein. This sample has about 530,000 distinct CDR3 sequences, with around 16% found just once. Time point given: newly diagnosed GD, antithyroid drugs for less than 3 months. RNA from PBMCs was the source of the TCR library. The same sample was also studied in work on T cells in Graves' hyperthyroidism and ophthalmopathy. This second study notes: Clinicians diagnosed patients from clinical symptoms, serum thyroxine and TRAb, thyroid ultrasound and orbital computed tomography. The HTBI primer set served for first-round RT-PCR of the TCR CDR3.

This sequence originates from a middle-aged woman with Graves disease. J is TRBJ1-1 and V is TRBV28; D not resolved. The sequencing used peripheral blood mononuclear cells (PBMCs), collected at new diagnosis, from a patient treated with antithyroid drugs. The CDR3 nucleotides read TGTGCCAGCAGTTCGCACGCCGTCATGAACACTGAAGCTTTCTTT. This translates into CASSSHAVMNTEAFF.